This TCR beta chain stems from a study of read filtering for tumor transcriptome and immune sequencing. At the level of the study: R-ISS stage counts were 8 or 9 for I, about 15 for II, about seven for III. Whole-transcriptome libraries were prepared after DNase treatment. Study-level findings and limits: Correlation between methods rose after single-read clonotypes were removed. About 82% of IR-seq clonotypes had a single read, yet these held roughly 3.3% of reads.

The library was built from about 400 ng RNA with molecular barcoded adaptors for alpha/delta and beta/gamma chains. Each CDR3 protein gets one entry after TCRdb re-called the reads with MiXCR. Of 15,000 to 20,000 distinct CDR3 sequences in the sample, approximately 20% were seen once. About this clonotype: Antigen: not known.

Sequenced input: a population of CD138-negative cells sorted from bone marrow. This TCR was sampled from a donor at least 40 years old with multiple myeloma.

CDR3 sequence: CSAGLLAGEETQYF. The CDR3 nucleotides read TGCAGTGCTGGGCTACTAGCGGGAGAAGAGACCCAGTACTTC. The genes are TRBV20-1 and TRBJ2-5; TRBD2 agrees at 11 bases. The V gene's germline CDR1 is DFQATT and CDR2 SNEGSKA (reference sequence). This CDR3 contains 14 residues. Trimming took 5 bases from V and 3 from J; bases not matched to a gene: 5.